Described below is a single TCR beta chain sequence and its context. No antigen is known for it. This sample's time point: peripheral blood 6 weeks after treatment start. The method was immunoSEQ multiplex PCR; TCRdb's version includes in-frame clones alone and lacks a portion of them. The sample yields roughly 46,000 clones, approximately 85% seen once. CDR1 SGHTA and CDR2 FQGNSA come from the germline V gene. The CDR3 extends over 14 amino acids. After removal of 2 bases from V and 4 bases from J, the junction contained 3 bases not matched to a gene. The data originate from a study of PD-L1 blockade in urothelial cancer. Study-level background: Anywhere from 0 to 3 prior chemotherapy regimens had been received by patients. Blood was analyzed 3 weeks (second dose) and 6 weeks after treatment start. Blood yielded a median of 141,255 T cells per sample.

Study conclusions and caveats: Prediction of better survival came from below-median pretreatment blood TCR clonality.

This chain uses TRBV7-2 with TRBJ2-3; 7 bases are a match to TRBD2. The material sequenced was PBMCs, taken around atezolizumab (anti-PD-L1) treatment. The clonotype originates from a man aged 50 or older with urothelial cancer. The CDR3 nucleotides read TGTGCCAGCAGCTTATCTCGGGGGGCAGATACGCAGTATTTT. Its protein is CASSLSRGADTQYF. Filled out from reference TRBV7-2 and TRBJ2-3, the complete variable domain reads GAGVSQSPSNKVTEKGKDVELRCDPISGHTALYWYRQSLGQGLEFLIYFQGNSAPDKSGLPSDRFSAERTGGSVSTLTIQRTQQEDSAVYLCASSLSRGADTQYFGPGTRLTVL.